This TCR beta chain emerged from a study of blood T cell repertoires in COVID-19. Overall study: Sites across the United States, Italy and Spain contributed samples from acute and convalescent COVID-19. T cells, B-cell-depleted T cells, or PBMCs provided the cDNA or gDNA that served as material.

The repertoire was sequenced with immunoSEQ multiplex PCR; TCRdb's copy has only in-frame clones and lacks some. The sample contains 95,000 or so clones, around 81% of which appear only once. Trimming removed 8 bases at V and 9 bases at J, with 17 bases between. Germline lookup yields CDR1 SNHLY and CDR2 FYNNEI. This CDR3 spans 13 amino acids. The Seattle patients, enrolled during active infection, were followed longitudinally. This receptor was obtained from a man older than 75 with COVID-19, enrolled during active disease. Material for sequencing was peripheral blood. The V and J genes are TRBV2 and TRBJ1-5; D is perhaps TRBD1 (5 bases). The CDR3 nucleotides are TGTGCCAGCTGGCGGGACGGTTCTTCGCCCCAGCATTTT. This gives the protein CASWRDGSSPQHF.